Sequencing of this T cell receptor (beta chain) was carried out in a study of T cells expressing NK-cell markers. Study-wide points: The contribution of dominant NKG2C+ clonotypes to CD8+ T cells in a handful of donors was roughly 1.0-7.0%. Once again these clonotypes came out on top in the CD3+CD56-NKG2C+ fraction of several donors.

5'RACE template switching with UMIs produced the TCR beta cDNA. TCRdb reanalyzed the 5' RACE reads, giving one entry per CDR3 protein sequence and no DNA. Its table records a few hundred thousand distinct CDR3 sequences. Looked up from germline, CDR1 is SGHTA and CDR2 is FQGNSA. This CDR3 comprises 16 residues. A word on this clonotype: Its antigen is currently unknown.

Sequencing was done on a sample of blood T cells: a sorted CD56 or NKG2C T cell subset, CD4+ or CD8+ T cells, or bulk PBMC T cells (not recorded which). The chain has TRBV7-2 and TRBJ2-3; TCRdb outputs TRBD2, but without DNA this stays unchecked. The clonotype originates from a man in his late teens or twenties in good health. CDR3 protein: CASSFQSGRKADTQYF.